Below are 21 T cell receptor beta chains sequenced from a single sample in a study of regulatory T cells in long-lasting Graves disease. TCR beta libraries were built with iRepertoire HTBI primers and Arm-PCR of CDR3 regions. Via MiXCR, TCRdb re-called the multiplex PCR reads, giving one row per CDR3 protein. The table includes almost 350,000 distinct CDR3 sequences, 15% to 20% detected once. Time point of the sample: persistent/refractory GD, antithyroid drugs over 5 years with positive TRAb. The TCR library was made from RNA that had been extracted from PBMCs in TRIzol. Specimen: peripheral blood mononuclear cells (PBMCs), collected when the disease was refractory, from a patient treated with antithyroid drugs. Receptors originate from a female donor with Graves disease.

This clonotype was counted a few times. V gene TRBV20-1 combines with J gene TRBJ2-7; D not resolved. CDR3 length: 14 residues. Germline-derived CDR1 and CDR2 are DFQATT and SNEGSKA (reference sequence). Deletions cut 2 bases from V and 0 bases from J, with 11 bases between. CDR3 sequence: CSARPQTSSYEQYF. CDR3 bases: TGCAGTGCTAGACCCCAGACATCCTCCTACGAGCAGTACTTC.

This rearrangement joins TRBV28 to TRBJ1-2; tentative D call: TRBD1 (6 bases). Trimming removed 3 bases from V and 3 bases from J, with 17 bases in between. The CDR3 loop spans 16 amino acids. CDR1 and CDR2 from the germline V gene are MDHEN and SYDVKM. The CDR3 region is CASSLGGQLGDYGYTF. In DNA, the CDR3 is TGTGCCAGCAGTTTGGGCGGACAGCTCGGGGACTATGGCTACACCTTC.

This clonotype was observed many times. The V gene is TRBV5-1, the J gene TRBJ1-2; D is possibly TRBD1 (6 bases). With 4 bases removed from V and 8 bases from J, the gap between germline ends came to 18 bases. CDR3 length: 14 amino acids. Germline assignment: CDR1 SGHRS and CDR2 YFSETQ. CDR3 coding DNA: TGCGCCAGCAGCCCCGAGGGACAAGGAGGCGGCTACACCTTC. Translation gives CASSPEGQGGGYTF.

This clonotype was observed a few times. This could be a read error, since a much larger clone is one nucleotide away. The chain combines TRBV6-2 or TRBV6-3 with TRBJ2-7; D possibly uses TRBD1 or TRBD2 (5 bases each). CDR3 length equals 15 residues. V lost 0 bases and J lost 5, with 14 bases in between. CDR1 MNHEY and CDR2 SVGEGT come from the germline V gene. The CDR3 reads CASSYSGDGHHEQYF. For the CDR3, the DNA is TGTGCCAGCAGTTACTCGGGGGACGGACACCACGAGCAGTACTTC.

The V call is TRBV20-1, the J call TRBJ2-1, with 14 bases matching TRBD2. CDR1 DFQATT and CDR2 SNEGSKA come from the germline V gene (reference sequence). This CDR3 contains 15 residues. V shed 6 bases, J shed 5 bases, and the junction held 6 bases outside the gene matches. The CDR3 sequence: CSAMGLAGDNNEQFF. CDR3 coding DNA: TGCAGTGCCATGGGACTAGCGGGAGACAACAATGAGCAGTTCTTC.

The chain carries TRBV7-9 and TRBJ2-7; no definite D call. With 2 bases removed from V and 0 bases from J, the gap between germline ends came to 17 bases. Germline values: CDR1 SEHNR, CDR2 FQNEAQ (reference sequence). This CDR3 spans 17 amino acids. As DNA, the CDR3 is TGTGCCAGCAGCTTAAGCCCCCCCATGAGGACCTCCTACGAGCAGTACTTC. Translation: CASSLSPPMRTSYEQYF. The full variable domain, rest sourced from reference TRBV7-9 and TRBJ2-7, is DTGVSQNPRHKITKRGQNVTFRCDPISEHNRLYWYRQTLGQGPEFLTYFQNEAQLEKSRLLSDRFSAERPKGSFSTLEIQRTEQGDSAMYLCASSLSPPMRTSYEQYFGPGTRLTVT.

This clonotype was counted many times. The V gene is TRBV6-5, the J gene TRBJ1-5; possibly TRBD1 for D (5 bases). Germline-derived CDR1 and CDR2 are MNHEY and SVGAGI. With 4 bases removed from V and 2 bases from J, the gap between germline ends came to 9 bases. CDR3 length equals 14 residues. DNA of the CDR3: TGTGCCAGCAGTTTGGCCAGGGGCAATCAGCCCCAGCATTTT. It yields the protein CASSLARGNQPQHF.

There are many counts of this clonotype. This sequence joins TRBV28 and TRBJ1-1, with D hard to call. The CDR3 has 13 amino acids. Per germline, CDR1 MDHEN and CDR2 SYDVKM. Trimming removed 5 bases at V and 1 base at J, with 8 bases between. The CDR3 coding sequence is TGTGCCAGCAGTGAAGTTGGGAACACTGAAGCTTTCTTT. Residues: CASSEVGNTEAFF.

This clonotype showed up many times. The V and J genes are TRBV6-1 and TRBJ2-5; 7 bases are shared with TRBD1. The CDR3 consists of 13 residues. The V gene's germline CDR1 is MNHNS and CDR2 SASEGT. The trim removed 5 bases at V and 5 bases at J, leaving 5 bases unmatched. CDR3 loop: CASSRTGLETQYF. Here the CDR3 DNA reads TGTGCCAGCAGTCGGACAGGTCTGGAGACCCAGTACTTC.

This clonotype was seen only a few times. V usage is TRBV5-1 and J usage is TRBJ1-2, with 7 nucleotides matching TRBD1. V was clipped by 4 bases and J by 4 bases; unmatched bases: 13. Germline V gives CDR1 SGHRS, CDR2 YFSETQ. This CDR3 comprises 16 residues. The DNA for the CDR3 is TGCGCCAGCAGCCCGGGCCTGGGACAGCCCTCCTATGGCTACACCTTC. This gives the protein CASSPGLGQPSYGYTF.

The genes are TRBV28 and TRBJ2-5; TRBD2 might be the D (6 bases). V was cut by 5 bases and J by 4 bases, with 14 bases left in between. CDR3 length: 14 amino acids. Germline loops: CDR1 MDHEN, CDR2 SYDVKM. The DNA of the CDR3 is TGTGCCAGCAGTCCGGTGGCGGGAAGAGAGACCCAGTACTTC. Translated: CASSPVAGRETQYF.

This clonotype was found many times. The chain uses TRBV5-1 and TRBJ1-2; D remains unclear. Germline CDR1 SGHRS, CDR2 YFSETQ. Trimming removed 4 bases at V and 4 bases at J, with 8 bases between. This CDR3 contains 12 residues. The CDR3 loop reads CASSPHGYGYTF. The CDR3 region has the DNA TGCGCCAGCAGCCCCCATGGCTATGGCTACACCTTC. The whole variable domain, remainder taken from reference TRBV5-1 and TRBJ1-2, is KAGVTQTPRYLIKTRGQQVTLSCSPISGHRSVSWYQQTPGQGLQFLFEYFSETQRNKGNFPGRFSGRQFSNSRSEMNVSTLELGDSALYLCASSPHGYGYTFGSGTRLTVV.

The rearrangement joins TRBV7-8 to TRBJ2-7; 10 positions agree with TRBD1. There are 16 residues in the CDR3. Germline V gives CDR1 SGHVS, CDR2 FQNEAQ. V was clipped by 1 base and J by 2 bases; unmatched bases: 5. DNA for the CDR3: TGTGCCAGCAGCTTAGGGGGCGGGACAGGGGCCTACGAGCAGTACTTC. Protein: CASSLGGGTGAYEQYF.

Remarks on this clonotype: A single base separates this from a much larger clone, so it may be a read error. The chain recombines TRBV19 with TRBJ2-5; D is perhaps TRBD2 (5 bases). This CDR3 region has 11 residues. Germline V lookup: CDR1 LNHDA, CDR2 SQIVND (reference sequence). Trimming took off 3 bases at V and 7 bases at J, with 6 bases between the two ends. In nucleotides, the CDR3 is TGTGCCAGTAGTATGGCGGGGACCCAGTACTTC. Translating gives CASSMAGTQYF.

This chain joins TRBV20-1 and TRBJ1-5; maybe TRBD1 (6 bases). The CDR3 has 14 residues. The germline V and J ends were trimmed by 6 bases and 5 bases, with 17 bases remaining between them. The germline V gene encodes CDR1 DFQATT and CDR2 SNEGSKA (reference sequence). CDR3 DNA: TGCAGTGCCGTGAGGGGCAGGGGTGATCAGCCCCAGCATTTT. Translating it yields CSAVRGRGDQPQHF.

This clonotype has more than one count but fewer than ten. The rearrangement joins TRBV14 to TRBJ1-2; 7 bases line up with TRBD1. The CDR3 contains 13 residues. Germline V gene sequence: CDR1 SGHDN, CDR2 FVKESK. V was pared by 0 bases and J by 14 bases, with 9 bases of the junction left unmatched. CDR3 DNA sequence: TGTGCCAGCAGCCAAGATCATTCGACAGGGAGGACCTTC. It encodes CASSQDHSTGRTF.

This clonotype was seen a single time. CDR3 amino acids: CASSISGSGKETQYF. In DNA, the CDR3 is TGTGCCAGCAGCATCAGTGGTAGCGGGAAAGAGACCCAGTACTTC. V is TRBV7-2 and J is TRBJ2-5, with 8 positions matching TRBD2. Unmatched junction bases numbered 8, after V lost 5 bases and J lost 3 bases. Per germline, CDR1 SGHTA and CDR2 FQGNSA. The CDR3 runs 15 residues. Together with reference TRBV7-2 and TRBJ2-5, the CDR3 gives the full variable domain: GAGVSQSPSNKVTEKGKDVELRCDPISGHTALYWYRQSLGQGLEFLIYFQGNSAPDKSGLPSDRFSAERTGGSVSTLTIQRTQQEDSAVYLCASSISGSGKETQYFGPGTRLLVL.

This clonotype was picked up many times. The V and J genes are TRBV25-1 and TRBJ1-5, with TRBD1 matching 11 bases. Germline V gene sequence: CDR1 MGHDK, CDR2 SYGVNS. The length of the CDR3 is 17 residues. Trimming at V came to 8 bases and at J to 0 bases, leaving 9 bases not matched to a gene. CDR3 bases: TGTGCCAGCCCAACCGGGACAGGGGGATATAGCAATCAGCCCCAGCATTTT. It codes for CASPTGTGGYSNQPQHF.

The J gene is TRBJ2-4, the V gene TRBV7-2, with 16 nucleotides matching TRBD2. CDR3 size: 22 residues. The V and J ends lost 2 bases and 2 bases, in that order; junction bases with no gene match: 15. Looked up from germline, CDR1 is SGHTA and CDR2 is FQGNSA. Here the CDR3 DNA reads TGTGCCAGCAGCTTATCTTCACCGGGACTAGCGGGGGGGATGGGAACCAAAAACATTCAGTACTTC. It specifies CASSLSSPGLAGGMGTKNIQYF.

This clonotype appeared many times. The gene calls are TRBV2 and TRBJ2-7; TRBD2 might be the D (6 bases). Per the germline V gene, CDR1 is SNHLY and CDR2 is FYNNEI. The CDR3 extends over 14 amino acids. V was pared by 4 bases and J by 3 bases, with 13 bases between. The CDR3 nucleotides read TGTGCCAGCAGTGGGCGAGCGGGCTACTACGAGCAGTACTTC. Amino acids: CASSGRAGYYEQYF.

The chain recombines TRBV20-1 with TRBJ2-3; 8 bases are shared with TRBD2. With 0 bases clipped from V and 4 bases from J, the junction kept 15 bases outside the gene matches. Germline V lookup: CDR1 DFQATT, CDR2 SNEGSKA (reference sequence). CDR3 length: 18 residues. CDR3 protein: CSARDWSGGPHLPDTQYF. The CDR3 nucleotides read TGCAGTGCTAGAGATTGGTCGGGGGGGCCCCACCTTCCAGATACGCAGTATTTT.